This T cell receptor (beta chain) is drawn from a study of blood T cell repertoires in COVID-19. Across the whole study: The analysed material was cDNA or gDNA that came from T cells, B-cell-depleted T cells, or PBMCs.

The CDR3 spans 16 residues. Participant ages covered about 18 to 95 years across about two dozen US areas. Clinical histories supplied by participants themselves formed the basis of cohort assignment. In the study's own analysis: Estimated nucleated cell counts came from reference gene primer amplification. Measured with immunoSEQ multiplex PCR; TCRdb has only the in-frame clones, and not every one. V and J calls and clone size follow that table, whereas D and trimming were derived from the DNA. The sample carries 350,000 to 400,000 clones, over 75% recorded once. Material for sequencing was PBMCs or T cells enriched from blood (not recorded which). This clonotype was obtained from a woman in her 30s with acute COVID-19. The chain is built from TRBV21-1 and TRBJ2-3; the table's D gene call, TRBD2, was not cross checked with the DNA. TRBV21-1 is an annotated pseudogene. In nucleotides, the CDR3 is TGTGCCAGCAGCGCGTTGACGGGGGGACTGGCAGATACGCAGTATTTT. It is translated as CASSALTGGLADTQYF.